The next 17 T cell receptor beta chains were all read from a single sample in a study of cytomegalovirus exposure and HLA in healthy donors (dated by TCRdb to the late 2010s). Library preparation used the immunoSEQ multiplex PCR assay. The multiplex PCR relied on a mix of 60 forward primers for TCR Vbeta segments and 13 reverse primers for TCR Jbeta segments. TCRdb holds this immuneACCESS table with in-frame rearrangements only. Some clones are missing; in checked studies, unresolved V genes explain under half, and the rest has no known cause. This sample gives some 66,000 clones in total; roughly 76% of them show up just once. The ten largest clones take up about 7.8% of the sample. Material for sequencing was PBMCs. The receptors were sampled from a man between 60 and 70 years old in good health and CMV-seropositive.

CDR3 region: CASSLFRVRGLDEQYF. In nucleotides, the CDR3 is TGTGCCAGCAGCTTATTTAGAGTGCGGGGGCTCGACGAGCAGTACTTC. The chain links TRBV11-2 to TRBJ2-7; D might be TRBD2 (7 bases). The length of the CDR3 is 16 residues. The germline CDR1 and CDR2 sequences are SGHAT and FQNNGV. Trimming removed 2 bases at V and 5 bases at J, with 19 bases between.

The CDR3 reads CASSLREGKQYF. For the CDR3, the DNA is TGTGCCAGCAGCTTAAGGGAGGGCAAGCAGTACTTC. The chain uses TRBV7-9 and TRBJ2-7; TRBD2 aligns across 7 bases. This CDR3 comprises 12 residues. J gave up 8 bases and V 2 bases, and 3 bases lay outside the gene matches. CDR1 and CDR2 (germline): SEHNR, FQNEAQ (reference sequence).

As DNA, the CDR3 is TGTGCCAGCAGCCCTTGGGGCAGGGGCGGGACCGGGGAGCTGTTTTTT. It translates to CASSPWGRGGTGELFF. The rearrangement links TRBV11-3 to TRBJ2-2; TRBD1 is a possible D gene (6 bases). Germline V gene sequence: CDR1 SGHNT, CDR2 YENEEA. Trimming removed 5 bases at V and 5 bases at J, with 18 bases between. The CDR3 length is 16 residues.

The chain combines TRBV4-2 with TRBJ2-5; 16 nucleotides match TRBD2. From germline, CDR1 is LGHNA and CDR2 YNFKEQ. Trimming at V came to 5 bases and at J to 5 bases, leaving 8 bases not matched to a gene. This CDR3 comprises 17 residues. This CDR3 is CASSTGTSGGAWETQYF. In DNA, the CDR3 is TGTGCCAGCAGCACCGGGACTAGCGGGGGGGCCTGGGAGACCCAGTACTTC.

This clone occurred a few times. This chain uses TRBV7-6 with TRBJ2-2; TRBD1 matches 11 bases. The germline V gene has CDR1 SGHVS and CDR2 FNYEAQ. V lost 2 bases and J lost 2; bases outside the gene matches: 4. The CDR3 is 17 residues long. The CDR3 DNA reads TGTGCCAGCAGCTTAAAGGGACAGGGGGATAACACCGGGGAGCTGTTTTTT. Translating gives CASSLKGQGDNTGELFF.

This chain links TRBV7-8 with TRBJ2-7; D not resolved. The CDR3 sequence is 13 residues long. V shed 2 bases and J shed 6 bases, with 11 bases lying between them. Germline CDR1 SGHVS, CDR2 FQNEAQ. The CDR3 nucleotides are TGTGCCAGCAGCTTAACACAGTCTGGCGAGCAGTACTTC. This gives the protein CASSLTQSGEQYF.

The chain joins TRBV7-9 to TRBJ2-1; D gene unclear. This CDR3 region has 12 residues. In germline, CDR1 is SEHNR, CDR2 FQNEAQ (reference sequence). V shed 2 bases and J shed 8 bases, with 7 bases lying between them. The CDR3: CASSLMGYEQFF. As DNA, the CDR3 is TGTGCCAGCAGCTTAATGGGCTATGAGCAGTTCTTC.

The chain carries TRBV4-1 and TRBJ1-5, with 7 nucleotides matching TRBD1. Germline CDR1 and CDR2: MGHRA and YSYEKL. This CDR3 region has 15 residues. The V and J ends lost 0 bases and 7 bases, in that order; junction bases with no gene match: 6. DNA of the CDR3: TGCGCCAGCAGCCAAGAATGGGCAGGGGGGCAGCCCCAGCATTTT. As protein: CASSQEWAGGQPQHF.

The chain has TRBV6-1 and TRBJ1-3; D unresolved. The V gene lost 2 bases and the J gene lost 8 bases, with 16 bases spanning the gap. Germline CDR1 and CDR2: MNHNS and SASEGT. This CDR3 spans 15 amino acids. CDR3 DNA sequence: TGTGCCAGCAGTGAAAGCCTCGGGTGTTCAGACACCATATATTTT. Its translation is CASSESLGCSDTIYF.

This clone was seen a handful of times. The chain is built from TRBV5-1 and TRBJ2-7, with 12 bases fitting TRBD2. CDR3 length: 15 amino acids. V shed 4 bases, J shed 2 bases, and the junction held 4 bases outside the gene matches. CDR1 is SGHRS and CDR2 is YFSETQ in the germline V gene. CDR3 DNA: TGCGCCAGCAGCGTACTAGCGGGGGGTGCCTACGAGCAGTACTTC. It yields the protein CASSVLAGGAYEQYF.

The chain couples TRBV19 to TRBJ1-4, with TRBD1 matching 8 bases. V was clipped by 5 bases and J by 8 bases; unmatched bases: 13. CDR3 length equals 16 residues. Germline CDR1 LNHDA, CDR2 SQIVND (reference sequence). The CDR3: CASSPRRDRKREKLFF. DNA for the CDR3: TGTGCCAGTAGTCCCAGAAGGGACAGGAAAAGGGAAAAACTGTTTTTT.

V and J are TRBV5-1 and TRBJ2-7; maybe TRBD1 (6 bases). This CDR3 region has 12 residues. Germline V gene lookup returns CDR1 SGHRS and CDR2 YFSETQ. The V end was cut by 3 bases, the J end by 4 bases, with 8 bases between. In nucleotides, the CDR3 is TGCGCCAGCAGCTCACAGGGTTACGAGCAGTACTTC. This codes for CASSSQGYEQYF. Complete variable domain (other parts from reference TRBV5-1 and TRBJ2-7): KAGVTQTPRYLIKTRGQQVTLSCSPISGHRSVSWYQQTPGQGLQFLFEYFSETQRNKGNFPGRFSGRQFSNSRSEMNVSTLELGDSALYLCASSSQGYEQYFGPGTRLTVT.

The chain joins TRBV18 to TRBJ1-2; TRBD1 agrees at 9 bases. CDR3 length: 13 residues. Trimming at V came to 5 bases and at J to 5 bases, leaving 3 bases not matched to a gene. Germline lookup yields CDR1 KGHSH and CDR2 LQKENI. The CDR3, as DNA: TGTGCCAGCTCAGAGACAGGGGGATATGGCTACACCTTC. It is translated as CASSETGGYGYTF.

This clone turned up a few times. This chain connects TRBV7-9 to TRBJ1-2; D is unclear. The V gene's germline CDR1 is SEHNR and CDR2 FQNEAQ (reference sequence). V was clipped by 3 bases and J by 8 bases, with 7 bases between them. This CDR3 contains 11 residues. This chain's CDR3 is CASSLTEGYTF. CDR3 coding DNA: TGTGCCAGCAGCTTGACGGAGGGCTACACCTTC.

This clone was seen more than once but under ten times. The chain recombines TRBV19 with TRBJ2-3; D might be TRBD1 (7 bases). V lost 8 bases, J lost 2 bases, and 14 bases lay in between. CDR1 is LNHDA and CDR2 is SQIVND in the germline V gene (reference sequence). The CDR3 sequence is 14 residues long. The CDR3 here is CASRGTANTDTQYF. CDR3 nucleotides: TGTGCCAGTCGGGGGACAGCGAACACAGATACGCAGTATTTT.

The gene calls are TRBV11-2 and TRBJ2-1; D remains ambiguous. There are 16 residues in the CDR3. From germline, CDR1 is SGHAT and CDR2 FQNNGV. With 5 bases removed from V and 0 bases from J, the gap between germline ends came to 14 bases. CDR3 sequence reads: CASSTTPRDSYNEQFF. DNA for the CDR3: TGTGCCAGCAGCACAACCCCCCGTGACTCCTACAATGAGCAGTTCTTC.

This chain joins TRBV5-4 and TRBJ2-1, with 12 bases fitting TRBD2. V was pared by 4 bases and J by 0 bases, with 5 bases of the junction left unmatched. CDR3 length equals 17 residues. Germline lookup yields CDR1 SGHNT and CDR2 YYREEE (reference sequence). CDR3: CASSPGLAGYSYNEQFF. DNA for the CDR3: TGTGCCAGCAGCCCCGGACTAGCGGGATACTCCTACAATGAGCAGTTCTTC.